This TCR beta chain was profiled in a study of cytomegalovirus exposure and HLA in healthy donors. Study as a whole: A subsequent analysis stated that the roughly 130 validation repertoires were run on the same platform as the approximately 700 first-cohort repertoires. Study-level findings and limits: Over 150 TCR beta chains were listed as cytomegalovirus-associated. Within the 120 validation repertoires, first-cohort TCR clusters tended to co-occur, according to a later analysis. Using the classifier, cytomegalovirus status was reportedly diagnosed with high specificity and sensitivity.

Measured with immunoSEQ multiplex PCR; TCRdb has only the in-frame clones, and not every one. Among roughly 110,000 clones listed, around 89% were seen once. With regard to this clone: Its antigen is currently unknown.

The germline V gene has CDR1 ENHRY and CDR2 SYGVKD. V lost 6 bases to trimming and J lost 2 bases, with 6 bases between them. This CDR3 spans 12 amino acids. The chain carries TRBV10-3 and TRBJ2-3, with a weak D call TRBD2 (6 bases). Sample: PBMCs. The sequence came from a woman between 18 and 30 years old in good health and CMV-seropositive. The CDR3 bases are TGTGCCATCAGGGACTACACAGATACGCAGTATTTT. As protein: CAIRDYTDTQYF.